The 11 T cell receptor beta chains below all came from one sample that was sequenced in a study of T cell repertoires in aging, cancer and after chemotherapy (dated by TCRdb to between 2017 and 2020). Sequenced on an Illumina MiSeq. Multiplex touch-down PCR with a mixed TRB-A/B primer pool was used to amplify rearranged TRB sequences covering the V, D and J segments. Using fastp trimming at Q25 and MiXCR clonotype assembly, TCRdb reanalyzed the public sequencing data and kept in-frame beta chains. Identical CDR3 proteins give one entry, which carries the most common genes and DNA. This sample has roughly 2,000 distinct CDR3 sequences in its table, and 30% to 40% of those were observed once. The top ten hold approximately 72% of the sample. TCR beta rearrangements were amplified from genomic DNA isolated from peripheral blood, not from sorted cells or RNA. Specimen: blood. These TCRs come from a human donor with a solid tumor.

This clonotype came up a few times. The rearrangement links TRBV19 to TRBJ2-7; 8 bases line up with TRBD1. This CDR3 region has 15 residues. Germline CDR1 and CDR2: LNHDA and SQIVND (reference sequence). Trimming removed 3 bases from V and 0 bases from J; junction bases left unmatched: 4. CDR3 loop: CASSMPGTGSYEQYF. The CDR3 bases are TGTGCCAGTAGTATGCCCGGGACAGGCTCCTACGAGCAGTACTTC.

The chain links TRBV14 to TRBJ1-1; D unclear. V was clipped by 1 base and J by 0 bases, with 18 bases between them. The CDR3 runs to 18 residues. Per the germline V gene, CDR1 is SGHDN and CDR2 is FVKESK. CDR3 region: CASSQVNSLQAMNTEAFF. The CDR3 nucleotides read TGTGCCAGCAGCCAAGTTAACTCCCTCCAAGCCATGAACACTGAAGCTTTCTTT.

The rearrangement joins TRBV6-6 to TRBJ1-1, with D unclear. V lost 6 bases and J 1 base, leaving 3 bases between the germline ends. Germline V gene sequence: CDR1 MNHNY, CDR2 SVGAGI (reference sequence). The CDR3 is made up of 11 amino acids. The CDR3: CASRENTEAFF. CDR3 sequence (DNA): TGTGCCAGCAGAGAGAACACTGAAGCTTTCTTT.

This clonotype was counted only a few times. The rearrangement uses TRBV27 and TRBJ1-6; a possible D gene is TRBD1 (6 bases). This CDR3 is 15 amino acids long. V was cut by 2 bases and J by 10 bases, with 15 bases left in between. In germline, CDR1 is MNHEY, CDR2 SMNVEV (reference sequence). The CDR3 DNA reads TGTGCCAGCAGTTTACGGGGGCAGGTCAACTCACCCCTCCACTTT. Protein product: CASSLRGQVNSPLHF.

The V call is TRBV12-3 or TRBV12-4, the J call TRBJ1-1; tentative D call: TRBD1 (6 bases). The V end was cut by 6 bases, the J end by 3 bases, with 11 bases between. The CDR3 contains 13 residues. The CDR3 DNA reads as TGTGCCAGCAGCGGAGGACAGCACACTGAAGCTTTCTTT. Residues: CASSGGQHTEAFF.

This clonotype was detected only a few times. The V call is TRBV6-2 or TRBV6-3, the J call TRBJ2-6; a possible D gene is TRBD1 (5 bases). The CDR3 runs 17 residues. The V gene lost 0 bases and the J gene lost 3 bases, with 12 bases spanning the gap. Per germline, CDR1 MNHEY and CDR2 SVGEGT. DNA for the CDR3: TGTGCCAGCAGTTACTCGCGAAGGGGCTATGGGGCCAACGTCCTGACTTTC. It translates to CASSYSRRGYGANVLTF.

The gene calls are TRBV7-2 and TRBJ2-3; the match to TRBD1 covers 7 bases. The CDR3 is made up of 14 amino acids. With V trimmed by 6 bases and J by 4 bases, 7 bases remained unmatched. Germline V gives CDR1 SGHTA, CDR2 FQGNSA. For the CDR3, the DNA is TGTGCCAGCAGGCTCAGGGGGATCGCAGATACGCAGTATTTT. It codes for CASRLRGIADTQYF.

The J gene is TRBJ2-7, the V gene TRBV6-2 or TRBV6-3; D not resolved. Trimming stripped 0 bases from V and 0 bases from J, with 18 bases between. The CDR3 is 18 residues long. Germline-derived CDR1 and CDR2 are MNHEY and SVGEGT. As DNA, the CDR3 is TGTGCCAGCAGTTACTCGGAAGGCTGGACGGTAAACTCCTACGAGCAGTACTTC. This gives the protein CASSYSEGWTVNSYEQYF.

By share, this clonotype ranks as medium-sized (0.01 to 0.1%). CDR3 bases: TGCAGCGTTGTCCGGCAGGGCCTACAAGAGACCCAGTACTTC. It specifies CSVVRQGLQETQYF. This rearrangement joins TRBV29-1 to TRBJ2-5; weak D call: TRBD1 (5 bases). Deletions cut 4 bases from V and 2 bases from J, with 14 bases between. The CDR3 runs 14 residues. The germline CDR1 and CDR2 sequences are SQVTM and ANQGSEA.

This sequence joins TRBV19 and TRBJ2-2, with D possibly TRBD2 on 7 matching bases. In germline, CDR1 is LNHDA, CDR2 SQIVND (reference sequence). This CDR3 contains 11 residues. CDR3 in amino acids: CAGGGTGELFF. The CDR3 nucleotides are TGTGCGGGAGGGGGCACCGGGGAGCTGTTTTTT.

J is TRBJ1-1 and V is TRBV18, with TRBD1 matching over 7 bases. The CDR3 loop spans 14 amino acids. CDR1 and CDR2 from the germline V gene are KGHSH and LQKENI. Trimming at V came to 3 bases and at J to 6 bases, leaving 7 bases not matched to a gene. CDR3: CASSPSGGSSEAFF. As DNA, the CDR3 is TGTGCCAGCTCACCCTCAGGGGGGAGCTCTGAAGCTTTCTTT. Together with reference TRBV18 and TRBJ1-1, the CDR3 gives the full variable domain: NAGVMQNPRHLVRRRGQEARLRCSPMKGHSHVYWYRQLPEEGLKFMVYLQKENIIDESGMPKERFSAEFPKEGPSILRIQQVVRGDSAAYFCASSPSGGSSEAFFGQGTRLTVV.